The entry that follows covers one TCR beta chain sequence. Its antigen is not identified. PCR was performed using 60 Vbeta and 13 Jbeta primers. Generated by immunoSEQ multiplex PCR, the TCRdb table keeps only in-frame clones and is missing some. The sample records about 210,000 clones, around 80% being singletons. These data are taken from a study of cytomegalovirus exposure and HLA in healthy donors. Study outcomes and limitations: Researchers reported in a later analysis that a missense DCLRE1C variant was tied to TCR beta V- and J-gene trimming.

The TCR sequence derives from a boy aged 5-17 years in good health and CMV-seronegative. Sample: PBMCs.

The CDR3 nucleotides read TGTGCCAGCAGTGAACGGGGAATGGGCACTGAAGCTTTCTTT. It specifies CASSERGMGTEAFF. V and J are TRBV6-4 and TRBJ1-1; D is ambiguous. The CDR3 consists of 14 residues. V lost 3 bases and J 4 bases, leaving 12 bases between the germline ends. Germline lookup yields CDR1 MRHNA and CDR2 SNTAGT.